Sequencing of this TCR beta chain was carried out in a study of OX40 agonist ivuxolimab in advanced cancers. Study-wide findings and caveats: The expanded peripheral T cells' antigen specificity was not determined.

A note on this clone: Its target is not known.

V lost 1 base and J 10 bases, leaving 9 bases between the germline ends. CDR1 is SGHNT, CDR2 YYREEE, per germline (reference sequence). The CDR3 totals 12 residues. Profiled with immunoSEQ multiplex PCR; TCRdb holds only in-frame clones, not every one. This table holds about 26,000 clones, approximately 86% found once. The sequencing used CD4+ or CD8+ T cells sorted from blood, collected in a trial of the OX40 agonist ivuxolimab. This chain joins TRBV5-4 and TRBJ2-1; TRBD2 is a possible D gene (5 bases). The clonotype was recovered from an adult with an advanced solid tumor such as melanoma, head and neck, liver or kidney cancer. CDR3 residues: CASSLLAREQFF. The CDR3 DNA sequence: TGTGCCAGCAGCTTGTTAGCGCGCGAGCAGTTCTTC.